This T cell receptor (beta chain) was identified during a study of blood T cells in healthy people across ages. Study-wide points: A roughly linear fall in TCR beta diversity per million T cells was seen with increasing age.

As to this clonotype: Its antigen is not identified.

Next came a second PCR, run for about 7 to 12 cycles, which used a sample-barcoded 5' primer along with a J-beta primer mix. Template switching added a 12-random-nucleotide identifier to every cDNA molecule. From the 5' RACE reads, TCRdb called clonotypes with MiXCR, one entry per CDR3 protein. The sample includes about 1 million distinct CDR3 sequences, over 35% seen only once; the top ten take 15% to 20%. The CDR3 is 13 amino acids. With V trimmed by 6 bases and J by 1 base, 4 bases remained unmatched. Germline CDR1 DFQATT, CDR2 SNEGSKA (reference sequence). The clonotype comes from a woman aged 60-75 years in good health. The J gene is TRBJ1-2, the V gene TRBV20-1, with 8 bases lining up with TRBD1. The sample comprised blood. CDR3 protein: CSAHRGVNYGYTF. The CDR3 DNA follows: TGCAGTGCCCACAGGGGGGTTAACTATGGCTACACCTTC.